The rows below give T cell receptor beta chains drawn from one sample of a study of blood T cell repertoires in COVID-19. Produced via immunoSEQ multiplex PCR; TCRdb's table is partial and in-frame only. Seen here are a few hundred thousand clones, just over 85% observed once, and the top ten hold around 2.9%. Sequenced sample: peripheral blood. The source is a young woman with active or convalescent COVID-19. CDR3s include the opening cysteine and the closing phenylalanine or tryptophan. A D gene is named only where the DNA matches it firmly. Rows give clone size only sometimes, using once, few, many, or a class for an expanded clone.

j_call,d_call,clone_size,v_call,cdr3_nt,cdr3_aa
TRBJ2-7,TRBD1,NA,TRBV4-2,TGTGCCAGCAGACCCACGGGACAGACCTACGAGCAGTACTTC,CASRPTGQTYEQYF
TRBJ2-5,TRBD2,once,TRBV19,TGTGCCAGTAGTATCGCGGGACTAGCGGGGGGGCAAGTGACCCAGTACTTC,CASSIAGLAGGQVTQYF
TRBJ2-5,TRBD2,NA,TRBV7-6,TGTGCCAGCAGCTTGGGGCTAGCGGGGGGCCAGACCCAGTACTTC,CASSLGLAGGQTQYF
TRBJ2-3,TRBD1,NA,TRBV2,TGTGCCAGCAGAGACAGGGTAGAGACAGATACGCAGTATTTT,CASRDRVETDTQYF
TRBJ1-1,TRBD1,NA,TRBV5-4,TGTGCCAGCAGCTTTCCAAAACAGGGGGCGAACACTGAAGCTTTCTTT,CASSFPKQGANTEAFF
TRBJ2-7,TRBD1,NA,TRBV7-9,TGTGCCAGCAGCTCAGCAGTCTCCACAGGGGGTCCCACCTACGAGCAGTACTTC,CASSSAVSTGGPTYEQYF
TRBJ1-2,NA,NA,TRBV7-8,TGTGCCAGCAGCTTAGGTGAGGCGAGGAACTATGGCTACACCTTC,CASSLGEARNYGYTF
TRBJ2-5,TRBD1,NA,TRBV5-5,TGTGCCAGCAGTCCCACAGGGGGCTGGGAGACCCAGTACTTC,CASSPTGGWETQYF
TRBJ1-1,TRBD1,NA,TRBV2,TGTGCCAGCGTACTGGACAGGATGAACACTGAAGCTTTCTTT,CASVLDRMNTEAFF
TRBJ2-7,NA,NA,TRBV19,TGTGCCAGCCGCGTCGGCGGGGGCGACGAGCAGTACTTC,CASRVGGGDEQYF
TRBJ1-3,TRBD1,NA,TRBV3-1/TRBV3-2,TGTGCCAGCAGCCAGGACAGGGACTGGAACACCATATATTTT,CASSQDRDWNTIYF
TRBJ1-3,NA,NA,TRBV19,TGTGCCAGTAGAGACAGGTCTGGAAACACCATATATTTT,CASRDRSGNTIYF
TRBJ2-4,NA,NA,TRBV28,TGTGCCAGCAGTCCCACAGGGCGAAAGCTAAACATTCAGTACTTC,CASSPTGRKLNIQYF
TRBJ2-7,TRBD2,NA,TRBV28,TGTGCCAGCAGTTCCTTTATTACGGACCGGGGTCGGACTAGCGGGGGGGTCGAGCAGTACTTC,CASSSFITDRGRTSGGVEQYF
TRBJ1-4,TRBD1,NA,TRBV2,TGTGCCAGCAGACTACTCTTTGGACAGGGGGATTTGGTGGGGAATGAAAAACTGTTTTTT,CASRLLFGQGDLVGNEKLFF
TRBJ1-5,NA,NA,TRBV6-1,TGTGCCAGCAGTGATACGTGGAGGGAATGGGGCCCAATGGGACAGCCCCAGCATTTT,CASSDTWREWGPMGQPQHF
TRBJ1-5,TRBD1,NA,TRBV10-3,TGTGCCATCAGTGAGTTTCAGGGGGCGAGTAATCAGCCCCAGCATTTT,CAISEFQGASNQPQHF
TRBJ1-1,NA,NA,TRBV27,TGTGCCAGTAGATCAGGGTTCATGAACACTGAAGCTTTCTTT,CASRSGFMNTEAFF
TRBJ1-1,NA,few,TRBV28,TGTGCCAGCACCCTATGGGGAGGCACTTACACTGAAGCTTTCTTT,CASTLWGGTYTEAFF
TRBJ1-4,TRBD1,NA,TRBV7-2,TGTGCCACGGCCAGACAGGGAGGTCTAACTAATGAAAAACTGTTTTTT,CATARQGGLTNEKLFF
TRBJ1-1,NA,NA,TRBV6-5,TGTGCCAGCAGGCCCACACATAACACTGAAGCTTTCTTT,CASRPTHNTEAFF
TRBJ2-2,TRBD1,NA,TRBV29-1,TGCAGCGTCGACCGGACAGGGGGCGGGGAGCTGTTTTTT,CSVDRTGGGELFF
TRBJ1-2,NA,NA,TRBV5-4,TGTGCCAGCAGCTTGAAAGGAGCGAGCTATGGCTACACCTTC,CASSLKGASYGYTF
TRBJ2-1,TRBD1,NA,TRBV6-1,TGTGCCAGCAGTGATACAGGGGGCTATAGTGAGCAGTTCTTC,CASSDTGGYSEQFF
TRBJ1-5,NA,NA,TRBV6-5,TGTGCCAGCAGGCTCACAGGGACTAGCAATCAGCCCCAGCATTTT,CASRLTGTSNQPQHF
TRBJ1-1,TRBD1,NA,TRBV6-5,TGTGCCAGCAGAAACGGACAGGGTGACACTGAAGCTTTCTTT,CASRNGQGDTEAFF
TRBJ1-2,NA,few,TRBV30,TGTGCCTGGAGTGTACAGGCTAACTATGGCTACACCTTC,CAWSVQANYGYTF
TRBJ2-3,TRBD2,NA,TRBV30,TGTGCCTGGATTTTAGCGGGGAAGGTTACGCAGTATTTT,CAWILAGKVTQYF
TRBJ1-3,TRBD1,few,TRBV4-3,TGCGCCAGCAGCCGGACCCAAGCACGGACAGGGATCGGTGGAAACACCATATATTTT,CASSRTQARTGIGGNTIYF
TRBJ1-2,NA,many,TRBV19,TGTGCCAGTAGTATCCTGGCCCAAGGGGTTTATGGCTACACCTTC,CASSILAQGVYGYTF
TRBJ2-3,NA,NA,TRBV10-3,TGTGCCATCAGTGGCGGGGCGTCCACAGATACGCAGTATTTT,CAISGGASTDTQYF
TRBJ1-5,TRBD1,NA,TRBV9,TGTGCCAGCAGACAAGACAGGGTCGGCAATCAGCCCCAGCATTTT,CASRQDRVGNQPQHF
TRBJ2-5,TRBD2,NA,TRBV6-2/TRBV6-3,TGTGCCAGCAGACCTAGCGGGGAAGAGACCCAGTACTTC,CASRPSGEETQYF
TRBJ2-7,NA,NA,TRBV6-1,TGTGCCAGCAGTGAAGGGGCAGGGCTCTACGAGCAGTACTTC,CASSEGAGLYEQYF
TRBJ2-7,TRBD2,few,TRBV5-5,TGTGCCAGCAGCTTGGAAGGGAGGGGCCGCGAGCAGTACTTC,CASSLEGRGREQYF
TRBJ1-2,TRBD1,NA,TRBV7-2,TGTGCCAGCAGCCTTACAGGGGACTATGGCTACACCTTC,CASSLTGDYGYTF
TRBJ2-1,NA,NA,TRBV28,TGTGCCAGCAGGCGCCCGAATGAGCAGTTCTTC,CASRRPNEQFF
TRBJ2-6,TRBD1,NA,TRBV7-8,TGTGCCAGCAGCCCCAGGACAGGGGGCGCGGGGGCCAACGTCCTGACTTTC,CASSPRTGGAGANVLTF
TRBJ2-3,TRBD2,NA,TRBV7-2,TGTGCCAGCAGCTTACGGGGGGGGACGAGCACAGATACGCAGTATTTT,CASSLRGGTSTDTQYF
TRBJ2-7,NA,NA,TRBV3-1/TRBV3-2,TGTGCCAGCAGCCCAGGAGGTTGGGACGAGCAGTACTTC,CASSPGGWDEQYF
TRBJ2-7,NA,NA,TRBV6-5,TGTGCCAGCAAGAACCTAGGGGGGGCTGAGCAGTACTTC,CASKNLGGAEQYF
TRBJ1-2,NA,NA,TRBV6-1,TGTGCCAGCAGTGAAGCGCTTCGCGGGGCTTTTAGGGGCTACACCTTC,CASSEALRGAFRGYTF
TRBJ2-1,NA,NA,TRBV15,TGTGCCACCAGCCCTCGGGGGGCTCTATACAATGAGCAGTTCTTC,CATSPRGALYNEQFF
TRBJ1-1,TRBD1,NA,TRBV30,TGTGCCTGGGACAGGGGGAGAACTGAAGCTTTCTTT,CAWDRGRTEAFF
TRBJ2-5,NA,few,TRBV6-6,TGTGCCAGCTACACGGGTGACGGGACCCAGTACTTC,CASYTGDGTQYF
TRBJ1-2,NA,NA,TRBV29-1,TGCAGCGTTGAAGTGGGCAGTTTTTATGGCTACACCTTC,CSVEVGSFYGYTF
TRBJ1-6,NA,NA,TRBV28,TGTGCCAGCATTAACAGCCACTCCTATAATTCACCCCTCCACTTT,CASINSHSYNSPLHF
TRBJ1-1,TRBD1,once,TRBV19,TGTGCCAGTAGTAGGGACAGGGGTCTCGACACTGAAGCTTTCTTT,CASSRDRGLDTEAFF
TRBJ1-2,TRBD1,NA,TRBV10-1,TGCGCCGGTCAGGGGGCGGGTGGCTACACCTTC,CAGQGAGGYTF
TRBJ2-1,TRBD2,NA,TRBV4-1,TGCGCCAGCAGCCAAATGTCGCAGCGGGGAGGAAATGAGCAGTTCTTC,CASSQMSQRGGNEQFF
TRBJ1-4,NA,NA,TRBV7-9,TGTGCCAGCACCTTCGGCACACCCACATCGGGTGGAAAACTGTTTTTT,CASTFGTPTSGGKLFF
TRBJ1-2,NA,NA,TRBV5-4,TGTGCCAGCAGCTTGCGACAGTACAACTATGGCTACACCTTC,CASSLRQYNYGYTF
TRBJ2-3,NA,NA,TRBV10-1,TGCGCCAGCAGTGAGTTTATGCAGGATACGCAGTATTTT,CASSEFMQDTQYF